A single sample gave rise to the 15 T cell receptor beta chains below, sequenced in a study of T cell responses to AZD1222 COVID-19 vaccine. Sequenced by immunoSEQ multiplex PCR; TCRdb stores in-frame clones only, minus some. The sample carries 130,000 to 150,000 clones, roughly 90% recorded once. The sequencing here drew on peripheral blood, taken 28 days after the second AZD1222 dose. The source is an adult who received the AZD1222 COVID-19 vaccine.

This chain joins TRBV12-3 or TRBV12-4 and TRBJ1-5; unclear D gene. Trimming took 5 bases from V and 6 from J, leaving 11 bases between them. This CDR3 comprises 13 residues. CDR3 loop: CASSGSVGQPQHF. Here the CDR3 DNA reads TGTGCCAGCAGTGGCTCAGTAGGTCAGCCCCAGCATTTT.

The chain combines TRBV19 with TRBJ2-3; D unclear. CDR3 length: 11 amino acids. Germline V gives CDR1 LNHDA, CDR2 SQIVND (reference sequence). Trimming shortened V by 3 bases and J by 2 bases, and 0 bases separated the two germline ends. CDR3 sequence: CASSITDTQYF. CDR3 DNA sequence: TGTGCCAGTAGTATCACAGATACGCAGTATTTT.

The chain employs TRBV7-2 and TRBJ2-3, with 7 bases that match TRBD2. Germline loops: CDR1 SGHTA, CDR2 FQGNSA. This CDR3 contains 15 residues. With 5 bases clipped from V and 0 bases from J, the junction kept 5 bases outside the gene matches. Here the CDR3 DNA reads TGTGCCAGCAGCGAACTAGCGCTTAGCACAGATACGCAGTATTTT. Amino acid sequence: CASSELALSTDTQYF.

The J gene is TRBJ1-3, the V gene TRBV9; D is unclear. The CDR3 sequence is 15 residues long. CDR1 SGDLS and CDR2 YYNGEE come from the germline V gene. Trimming stripped 0 bases from V and 0 bases from J, with 7 bases between. The CDR3 sequence: CASSVDEFSGNTIYF. CDR3 nucleotide sequence: TGTGCCAGCAGCGTAGACGAGTTCTCTGGAAACACCATATATTTT. Together with reference TRBV9 and TRBJ1-3, the CDR3 gives the full variable domain: DSGVTQTPKHLITATGQRVTLRCSPRSGDLSVYWYQQSLDQGLQFLIQYYNGEERAKGNILERFSAQQFPDLHSELNLSSLELGDSALYFCASSVDEFSGNTIYFGEGSWLTVV.

The chain carries TRBV6-6 and TRBJ1-6, with unresolved D. CDR1 is MNHNY, CDR2 SVGAGI, per germline (reference sequence). V was pared by 0 bases and J by 2 bases, with 8 bases between. CDR3 length: 16 amino acids. CDR3 nucleotides: TGTGCCAGCAGTTACTCGGCAGATGCCTATAATTCACCCCTCCACTTT. Translation gives CASSYSADAYNSPLHF.

The rearrangement joins TRBV12-5 to TRBJ2-2, with 7 bases aligning to TRBD1. V was pared by 3 bases and J by 0 bases, with 10 bases of the junction left unmatched. Germline CDR1 and CDR2: LGHNT and FRNRAP. This CDR3 contains 18 residues. CDR3: CASGLLTKQGTNTGELFF. The CDR3 DNA is TGTGCTAGTGGTTTACTTACGAAACAGGGGACGAACACCGGGGAGCTGTTTTTT.

The chain carries TRBV5-1 and TRBJ1-1, with D hard to call. The length of the CDR3 is 12 residues. V was trimmed by 4 bases and J by 3 bases, leaving 7 bases between them. Germline CDR1 is SGHRS and CDR2 is YFSETQ. CDR3 in amino acids: CASSPGDTEAFF. The CDR3 coding sequence is TGCGCCAGCAGCCCTGGGGACACTGAAGCTTTCTTT.

This rearrangement joins TRBV5-1 to TRBJ1-1; no reliable D call. This CDR3 has 14 amino acids. V lost 0 bases, J lost 1 base, and 7 bases lay in between. Germline CDR1 and CDR2: SGHRS and YFSETQ. In DNA, the CDR3 is TGCGCCAGCAGCTTGGTAGGGTGGAACACTGAAGCTTTCTTT. It specifies CASSLVGWNTEAFF. Drawing the rest from reference TRBV5-1 and TRBJ1-1, the complete variable domain is KAGVTQTPRYLIKTRGQQVTLSCSPISGHRSVSWYQQTPGQGLQFLFEYFSETQRNKGNFPGRFSGRQFSNSRSEMNVSTLELGDSALYLCASSLVGWNTEAFFGQGTRLTVV.

This sequence joins TRBV19 and TRBJ2-2; no definite D call. CDR3 length: 15 amino acids. Germline V gene lookup returns CDR1 LNHDA and CDR2 SQIVND (reference sequence). V was pared by 5 bases and J by 5 bases, with 15 bases between. The CDR3 sequence: CASSLLSFGTGELFF. CDR3 in DNA: TGTGCCAGTAGTCTGCTTTCCTTTGGGACCGGGGAGCTGTTTTTT. The variable domain in full, with the rest retrieved from reference TRBV19 and TRBJ2-2, is DGGITQSPKYLFRKEGQNVTLSCEQNLNHDAMYWYRQDPGQGLRLIYYSQIVNDFQKGDIAEGYSVSREKKESFPLTVTSAQKNPTAFYLCASSLLSFGTGELFFGEGSRLTVL.

The chain combines TRBV11-1 with TRBJ2-7; 8 positions match TRBD2. After removal of 6 bases from V and 1 base from J, the junction contained 8 bases not matched to a gene. The CDR3 is made up of 15 amino acids. Germline lookup yields CDR1 SGHAT and CDR2 FQDESV (reference sequence). The CDR3 DNA sequence: TGTGCCAGCAGGGCAACTAGCGGAACTTCCTACGAGCAGTACTTC. This sequence encodes CASRATSGTSYEQYF. Supplemented by reference TRBV11-1 and TRBJ2-7, the full variable domain reads EAEVAQSPRYKITEKSQAVAFWCDPISGHATLYWYRQILGQGPELLVQFQDESVVDDSQLPKDRFSAERLKGVDSTLKIQPAELGDSAMYLCASRATSGTSYEQYFGPGTRLTVT.

The genes are TRBV4-1 and TRBJ1-6; TRBD1 matches at 9 bases. The V gene end was trimmed by 3 bases and the J gene end by 10 bases; junction bases not matched to a gene: 16. Looked up from germline, CDR1 is MGHRA and CDR2 is YSYEKL. The CDR3 is made up of 18 amino acids. CDR3 nucleotides: TGCGCCAGCAGCCACCTAGGCCGGACAGGGGCCCGTGGGTCACCCCTCCACTTT. This codes for CASSHLGRTGARGSPLHF.

This chain joins TRBV19 and TRBJ1-5; TRBD1 matches at 9 bases. The CDR3 runs to 15 residues. CDR1 is LNHDA and CDR2 is SQIVND in the germline V gene (reference sequence). With 5 bases clipped from V and 0 bases from J, the junction kept 2 bases outside the gene matches. In DNA, the CDR3 is TGTGCCAGTAGTCGGACAGGGGTTAGCAATCAGCCCCAGCATTTT. This codes for CASSRTGVSNQPQHF.

V usage is TRBV5-1 and J usage is TRBJ2-1, with a weak D call TRBD2 (7 bases). The CDR3 contains 16 residues. V was clipped by 4 bases and J by 8 bases, with 22 bases between them. The germline V gene encodes CDR1 SGHRS and CDR2 YFSETQ. The CDR3 DNA reads TGCGCCAGCAGCCTTCTGGCTAGCGGACAGACCGATGAGCAGTTCTTC. Translating gives CASSLLASGQTDEQFF.

V usage is TRBV5-1 and J usage is TRBJ2-7; the D is unclear. The CDR3 consists of 13 residues. Germline V gene sequence: CDR1 SGHRS, CDR2 YFSETQ. Trimming pared 5 bases from V and 0 bases from J, leaving 9 bases between. The CDR3 DNA sequence: TGCGCCAGCAGACTGGGCGGCTCCTACGAGCAGTACTTC. This sequence encodes CASRLGGSYEQYF.

The chain has TRBV18 and TRBJ1-3; D might be TRBD1 (6 bases). Trimming took off 6 bases at V and 3 bases at J, with 15 bases between the two ends. This CDR3 region has 15 residues. Germline CDR1 KGHSH, CDR2 LQKENI. CDR3 bases: TGTGCCAGCTCGCGAACAGGGAGTCGTGGAAACACCATATATTTT. It specifies CASSRTGSRGNTIYF.